The 24 T cell receptor beta chains in this list originate from one sample, sequenced in a study of cytomegalovirus exposure and HLA in healthy donors. PCR involved 60 Vbeta and 13 Jbeta primers. Sequencing was performed with immunoSEQ multiplex PCR; in TCRdb, only in-frame clones are kept and a portion is missing. The table lists roughly 170,000 clones, around 80% of them singletons. Material for sequencing was PBMCs. Receptors were obtained from a young woman in good health and CMV-seronegative.

The chain couples TRBV28 to TRBJ1-2; D is unresolved. In germline, CDR1 is MDHEN, CDR2 SYDVKM. V was shortened by 6 bases and J by 1 base, with 9 bases between the two germline ends. CDR3 size: 13 residues. The CDR3 DNA reads TGTGCCAGCAGGTCAGGATTTAACTATGGCTACACCTTC. Protein sequence: CASRSGFNYGYTF.

This clone was observed a few times. The rearrangement uses TRBV5-6 and TRBJ1-2; no clear D. The germline V gene encodes CDR1 SGHDT and CDR2 YYEEEE. This CDR3 contains 11 residues. V was clipped by 1 base and J by 7 bases, with 5 bases between them. The CDR3 loop is CASSLLSGYTF. CDR3 coding DNA: TGTGCCAGCAGCTTGCTATCTGGCTACACCTTC.

CDR3 nucleotides: TGTGCCAGCAGTTCCCGAGCGAACAGGGAATTAAGTTCACCCCTCCACTTT. This gives the protein CASSSRANRELSSPLHF. The chain couples TRBV27 to TRBJ1-6, with a tentative D call TRBD1 (6 bases). This CDR3 has 17 amino acids. The germline V and J ends were trimmed by 4 bases and 9 bases, with 22 bases remaining between them. Germline assignment: CDR1 MNHEY and CDR2 SMNVEV (reference sequence).

J is TRBJ2-7 and V is TRBV19; TRBD1 matches 7 bases. Looked up from germline, CDR1 is LNHDA and CDR2 is SQIVND (reference sequence). The V and J ends lost 7 bases and 3 bases, in that order; junction bases with no gene match: 12. The CDR3 consists of 15 residues. CDR3 region: CASTLDREHNYEQYF. Here the CDR3 DNA reads TGTGCCAGTACCTTAGACAGGGAGCATAACTACGAGCAGTACTTC.

V usage is TRBV27 and J usage is TRBJ2-7; 9 positions match TRBD2. This CDR3 contains 13 residues. Germline V CDR1 and CDR2: MNHEY, SMNVEV (reference sequence). With 6 bases clipped from V and 5 bases from J, the junction kept 5 bases outside the gene matches. The chain's CDR3 is CASRLAGDHEQYF. CDR3 nucleotides: TGTGCCAGCAGATTAGCGGGAGACCACGAGCAGTACTTC.

The CDR3 region is CASSGGPWTGELFF. The CDR3 nucleotides read TGTGCCAGTTCAGGGGGGCCTTGGACCGGGGAGCTGTTTTTT. The V and J genes are TRBV19 and TRBJ2-2, with D possibly TRBD1 on 7 matching bases. Per germline, CDR1 LNHDA and CDR2 SQIVND (reference sequence). This CDR3 comprises 14 residues. V lost 8 bases and J 5 bases, leaving 15 bases between the germline ends.

This chain connects TRBV5-6 to TRBJ2-3; D possibly corresponds to TRBD2 (5 bases). Germline V gene data show CDR1 as SGHDT and CDR2 as YYEEEE. V was trimmed by 4 bases and J by 8 bases, leaving 11 bases between them. The CDR3 contains 12 residues. The CDR3 DNA is TGTGCCAGCAGCAAACGGGCGGGTACGCAGTATTTT. This codes for CASSKRAGTQYF.

This rearrangement joins TRBV4-2 to TRBJ2-7, with a possible D match to TRBD2 (5 bases). CDR1 LGHNA and CDR2 YNFKEQ come from the germline V gene. The CDR3 covers 16 residues. The V end was cut by 0 bases, the J end by 1 base, with 13 bases between. CDR3 amino acids: CASSQDWRGRSYEQYF. CDR3 in DNA: TGTGCCAGCAGCCAAGATTGGAGAGGGAGATCCTACGAGCAGTACTTC.

The CDR3 here is CASSYRGTQETQYF. The CDR3 coding sequence is TGTGCCAGCAGTTACCGCGGTACACAAGAGACCCAGTACTTC. The rearrangement uses TRBV6-6 and TRBJ2-5; D ambiguous. Trimming took 2 bases from V and 2 from J, leaving 9 bases between them. Germline V gene data show CDR1 as MNHNY and CDR2 as SVGAGI (reference sequence). The CDR3 spans 14 residues.

This clone was picked up one time. The chain employs TRBV19 and TRBJ1-4; no clear D. V lost 1 base and J lost 3, with 9 bases in between. Germline CDR1 LNHDA, CDR2 SQIVND (reference sequence). The CDR3 spans 15 residues. The CDR3 nucleotides read TGTGCCAGTAGTATAGGGAGGGCGGCTAATGAAAAACTGTTTTTT. It yields the protein CASSIGRAANEKLFF.

The chain recombines TRBV5-1 with TRBJ1-2, with TRBD1 identical over 10 bases. V lost 0 bases, J lost 6 bases, and 2 bases stayed unmatched. Germline assignment: CDR1 SGHRS and CDR2 YFSETQ. The CDR3 is 14 residues long. CDR3 bases: TGCGCCAGCAGCTTGGGACAGGGGGCGAATGGCTACACCTTC. Its translation: CASSLGQGANGYTF.

The chain links TRBV7-9 to TRBJ2-3, with a tentative D call TRBD1 (5 bases). The V and J ends lost 1 base and 5 bases respectively, with 13 bases between them. CDR3 size: 15 residues. Germline V gives CDR1 SEHNR, CDR2 FQNEAQ (reference sequence). The CDR3 DNA is TGTGCCAGCAGCTTAGGGCCAGGGATGAGAGATACGCAGTATTTT. Translated: CASSLGPGMRDTQYF.

This clone has only a few counts. The chain recombines TRBV6-1 with TRBJ2-6, with a weak D call TRBD1 (5 bases). This CDR3 is built from 15 residues. V gave up 4 bases and J gave up 0 bases, with 7 bases separating them. The germline CDR1 and CDR2 sequences are MNHNS and SASEGT. CDR3 region: CASSGQNSGANVLTF. CDR3 DNA: TGTGCCAGCAGTGGACAGAACTCTGGGGCCAACGTCCTGACTTTC.

The chain recombines TRBV30 with TRBJ2-7; 11 bases map to TRBD1. Per germline, CDR1 GTSNPN and CDR2 SVGIG (reference sequence). This CDR3 comprises 15 residues. V trimming: 2 bases; J trimming: 3 bases; junction bases outside the gene matches: 6. The CDR3 sequence is CAWSSSGTGGYEQYF. CDR3 DNA: TGTGCCTGGAGTTCTTCCGGGACAGGGGGCTACGAGCAGTACTTC.

The chain is built from TRBV11-2 and TRBJ2-3, with 9 bases lining up with TRBD2. CDR1 and CDR2 (germline): SGHAT, FQNNGV. The CDR3 has 15 amino acids. V trimming: 2 bases; J trimming: 4 bases; junction bases outside the gene matches: 4. The CDR3 nucleotides are TGTGCCAGCAGCTTAAGCGGGAGGCCCCCAGATACGCAGTATTTT. Encoded protein: CASSLSGRPPDTQYF.

This clone was seen a single time. One junction end disagrees with the germline gene, perhaps due to a read error. The chain couples TRBV6-6 to TRBJ2-3, with TRBD2 matching 8 bases. CDR1 is MNHNY and CDR2 is SVGAGI in the germline V gene (reference sequence). The CDR3 has 16 amino acids. The CDR3 spells CATSISRGGEEDTQYF. In DNA, the CDR3 is TGTGCCACCAGTATTTCCCGGGGGGGCGAAGAGGATACGCAGTATTTT.

This chain uses TRBV6-6 with TRBJ1-2; D gene unclear. The germline CDR1 and CDR2 sequences are MNHNY and SVGAGI (reference sequence). V lost 8 bases and J lost 1, with 17 bases in between. CDR3 length equals 15 residues. CDR3 DNA sequence: TGTGCCAGCTGGCGGGTAGCGGGAGATAACTATGGCTACACCTTC. Its translation: CASWRVAGDNYGYTF.

The chain has TRBV4-3 and TRBJ1-2, with no clear D. CDR1 and CDR2 (germline): LGHNA, YSLEER. The CDR3 is 14 amino acids. Trimming removed 1 base at V and 8 bases at J, with 14 bases between. The CDR3: CASSQGLLEEGYTF. CDR3 nucleotide sequence: TGCGCCAGCAGCCAAGGTCTCCTAGAGGAGGGCTACACCTTC.

The CDR3 region is CASSSDRDEQYF. The DNA for the CDR3 is TGTGCCAGCAGTTCGGACAGAGACGAGCAGTACTTC. This chain connects TRBV2 to TRBJ2-7; D possibly corresponds to TRBD1 (6 bases). This CDR3 is built from 12 residues. V was trimmed by 5 bases and J by 5 bases, leaving 10 bases between them. Per germline, CDR1 SNHLY and CDR2 FYNNEI.

The chain is built from TRBV11-2 and TRBJ2-7, with 8 bases aligning to TRBD1. Germline-derived CDR1 and CDR2 are SGHAT and FQNNGV. The CDR3 loop spans 15 amino acids. Trimming at V came to 4 bases and at J to 2 bases, leaving 7 bases not matched to a gene. This chain's CDR3 is CASSSGQVGTYEQYF. The CDR3 DNA sequence: TGTGCCAGCAGCTCGGGACAGGTCGGAACCTACGAGCAGTACTTC.

This CDR3 is CASRSGYNEQFF. In DNA form, the CDR3 reads TGTGCCAGTAGGAGCGGATACAATGAGCAGTTCTTC. V usage is TRBV19 and J usage is TRBJ2-1, with a possible D match to TRBD2 (5 bases). This CDR3 has 12 amino acids. CDR1 is LNHDA and CDR2 is SQIVND in the germline V gene (reference sequence). V dropped 6 bases and J dropped 4 bases, with 7 bases sitting between them.

The chain links TRBV19 to TRBJ1-5, with TRBD1 matching 7 bases. The CDR3 extends over 12 amino acids. V was pared by 6 bases and J by 15 bases, with 11 bases of the junction left unmatched. Per the germline V gene, CDR1 is LNHDA and CDR2 is SQIVND (reference sequence). CDR3 DNA: TGTGCCAGTAGCATTGGGGACAGTGTCCCGCATTTT. It codes for CASSIGDSVPHF.

V gene TRBV14 combines with J gene TRBJ1-2; a weak D match, TRBD1 (5 bases). Trimming left V 0 bases short and J 4 bases short, with 12 bases between. The germline gives CDR1 SGHDN, CDR2 FVKESK. There are 15 residues in the CDR3. CDR3: CASSQEGERVYGYTF. The CDR3 coding sequence is TGTGCCAGCAGCCAAGAAGGGGAAAGGGTCTATGGCTACACCTTC.

The rearrangement joins TRBV29-1 to TRBJ1-5; D is ambiguous. The CDR3 has 13 amino acids. V was pared by 5 bases and J by 6 bases, with 14 bases between. Germline CDR1 reads SQVTM; CDR2 reads ANQGSEA. The CDR3: CSVQQHSGQPQHF. The CDR3 nucleotides read TGCAGCGTTCAGCAGCATTCGGGTCAGCCCCAGCATTTT.